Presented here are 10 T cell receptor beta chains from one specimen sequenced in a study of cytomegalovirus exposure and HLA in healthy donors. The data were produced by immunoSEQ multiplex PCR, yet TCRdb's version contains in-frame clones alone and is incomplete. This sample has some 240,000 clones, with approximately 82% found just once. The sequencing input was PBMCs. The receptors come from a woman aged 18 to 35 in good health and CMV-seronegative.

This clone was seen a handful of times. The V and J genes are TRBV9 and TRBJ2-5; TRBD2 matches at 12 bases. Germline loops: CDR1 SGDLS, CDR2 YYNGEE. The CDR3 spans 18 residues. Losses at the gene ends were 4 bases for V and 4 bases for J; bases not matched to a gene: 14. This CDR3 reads CASSPYLTSGSGGETQYF. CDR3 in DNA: TGTGCCAGCAGCCCCTACTTGACTAGCGGGAGTGGAGGAGAGACCCAGTACTTC.

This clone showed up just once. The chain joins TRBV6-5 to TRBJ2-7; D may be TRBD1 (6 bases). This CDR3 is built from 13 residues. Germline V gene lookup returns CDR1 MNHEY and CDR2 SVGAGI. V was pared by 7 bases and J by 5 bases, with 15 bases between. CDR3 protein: CASTHRAADEQYF. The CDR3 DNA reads TGTGCCAGCACACACAGGGCGGCGGACGAGCAGTACTTC.

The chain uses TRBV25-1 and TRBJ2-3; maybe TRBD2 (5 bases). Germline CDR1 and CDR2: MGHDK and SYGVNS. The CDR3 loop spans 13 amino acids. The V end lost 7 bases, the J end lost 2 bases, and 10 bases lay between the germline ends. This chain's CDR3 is CASTGVNTDTQYF. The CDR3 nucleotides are TGTGCCAGCACCGGGGTTAACACAGATACGCAGTATTTT.

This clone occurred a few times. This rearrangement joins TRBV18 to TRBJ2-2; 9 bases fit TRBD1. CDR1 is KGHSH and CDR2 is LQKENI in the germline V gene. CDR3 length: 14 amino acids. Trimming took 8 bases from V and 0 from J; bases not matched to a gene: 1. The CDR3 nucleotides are TGTGCCAGCCGACAGGGGGCGAACACCGGGGAGCTGTTTTTT. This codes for CASRQGANTGELFF.

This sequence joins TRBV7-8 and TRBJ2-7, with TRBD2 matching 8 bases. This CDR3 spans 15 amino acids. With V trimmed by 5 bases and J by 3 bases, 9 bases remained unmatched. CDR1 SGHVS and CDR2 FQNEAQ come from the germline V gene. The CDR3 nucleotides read TGTGCCAGCAGCGGTGGTCCGGGACTAGTCTACGAGCAGTACTTC. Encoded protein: CASSGGPGLVYEQYF.

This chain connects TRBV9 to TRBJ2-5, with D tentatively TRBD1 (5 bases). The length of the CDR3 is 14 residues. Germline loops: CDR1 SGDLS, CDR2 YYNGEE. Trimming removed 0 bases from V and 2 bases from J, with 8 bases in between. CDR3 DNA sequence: TGTGCCAGCAGCGTAGGCGACAGACAAGAGACCCAGTACTTC. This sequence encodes CASSVGDRQETQYF.

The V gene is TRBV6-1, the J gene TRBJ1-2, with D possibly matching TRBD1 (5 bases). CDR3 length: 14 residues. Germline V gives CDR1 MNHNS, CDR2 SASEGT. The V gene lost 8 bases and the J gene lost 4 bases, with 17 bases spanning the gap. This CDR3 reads CASASDAGSYGYTF. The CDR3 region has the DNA TGTGCCAGCGCCTCGGACGCAGGGTCCTATGGCTACACCTTC.

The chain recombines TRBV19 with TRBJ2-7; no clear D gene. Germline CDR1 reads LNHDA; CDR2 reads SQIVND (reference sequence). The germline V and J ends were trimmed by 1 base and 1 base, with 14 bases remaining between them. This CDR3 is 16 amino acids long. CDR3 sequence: CASSIVEGKGSYEQYF. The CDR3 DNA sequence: TGTGCCAGTAGTATAGTGGAAGGGAAAGGGTCCTACGAGCAGTACTTC.

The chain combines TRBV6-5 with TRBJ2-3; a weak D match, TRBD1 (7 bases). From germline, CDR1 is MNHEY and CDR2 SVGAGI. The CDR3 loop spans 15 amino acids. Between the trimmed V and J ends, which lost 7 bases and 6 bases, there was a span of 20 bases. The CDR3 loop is CASKPYRAGGDTQYF. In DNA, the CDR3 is TGTGCCAGCAAACCCTATCGGGCAGGGGGGGATACGCAGTATTTT.

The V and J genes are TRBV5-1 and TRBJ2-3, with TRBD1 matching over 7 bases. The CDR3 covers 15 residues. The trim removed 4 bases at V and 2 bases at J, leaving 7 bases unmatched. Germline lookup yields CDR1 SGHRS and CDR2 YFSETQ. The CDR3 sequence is CASSVQGQHTDTQYF. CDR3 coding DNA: TGCGCCAGCAGCGTTCAGGGACAGCACACAGATACGCAGTATTTT.